This T cell receptor beta chain was found in a study of T cell responses to AZD1222 COVID-19 vaccine. The method was immunoSEQ multiplex PCR; TCRdb's version includes in-frame clones alone and lacks a portion of them. The profile covers around 130,000 clones, with more than 70% appearing a single time and roughly 12% taken by the ten largest. The clonotype originates from an adult in good health. The specimen comprised peripheral blood, sampled on day 0 of AZD1222 vaccination.

The CDR3 DNA reads TGCGCCAGCAGCTTGGACCCCGGACTAGCGGCTTACAATGAGCAGTTCTTC. The encoded protein is CASSLDPGLAAYNEQFF. The V and J genes are TRBV5-1 and TRBJ2-1, with 10 positions matching TRBD2. CDR3 length equals 17 residues. Germline assignment: CDR1 SGHRS and CDR2 YFSETQ. V lost 0 bases to trimming and J lost 4 bases; unmatched junction nucleotides: 7.